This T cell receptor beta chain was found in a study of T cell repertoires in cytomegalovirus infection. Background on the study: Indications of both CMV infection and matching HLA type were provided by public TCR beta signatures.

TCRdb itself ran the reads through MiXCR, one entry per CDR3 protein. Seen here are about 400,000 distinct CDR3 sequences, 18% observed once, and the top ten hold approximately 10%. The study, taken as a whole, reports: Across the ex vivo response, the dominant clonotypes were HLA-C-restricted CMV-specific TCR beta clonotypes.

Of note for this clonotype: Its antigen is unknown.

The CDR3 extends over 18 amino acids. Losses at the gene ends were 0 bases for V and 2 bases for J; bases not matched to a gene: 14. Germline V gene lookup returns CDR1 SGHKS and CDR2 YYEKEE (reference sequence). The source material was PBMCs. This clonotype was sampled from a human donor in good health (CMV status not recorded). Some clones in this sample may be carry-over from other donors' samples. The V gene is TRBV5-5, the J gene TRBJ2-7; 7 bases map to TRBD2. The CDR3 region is CASSLASSGRGFAYEQYF. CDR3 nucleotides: TGTGCCAGCAGCTTGGCGTCTAGCGGACGGGGGTTCGCCTACGAGCAGTACTTC.